Described below is a single T cell receptor (beta chain) sequence and its context. Its antigen remains unknown. The source of the sample is a study of CD8+ T cells in alopecia areata. As for treatment: oral pan-JAK inhibitor, 5-10 mg twice daily. Patients with alopecia areata provided lesional scalp punch biopsies as well as peripheral blood. PBMC-derived CD4+ and CD8+ T cells were sorted. CDR1 is SQVTM and CDR2 is ANQGSEA in the germline V gene. The CDR3 length is 13 residues. After removal of 7 bases from V and 1 base from J, the junction contained 6 bases not matched to a gene. Study results and limitations: Scalp and blood retained many expanded lesional clones during tofacitinib.

As the sequencing template, cDNA was produced by extracting RNA and reverse transcribing it. Data came from immunoSEQ multiplex PCR; TCRdb stores just in-frame clones and leaves some out. In the table there are some 170,000 clones, less than 75% of which are singletons. The source of this sequence is a human donor with alopecia areata. Source: CD4+ T cells sorted from blood, taken at week 56, from a patient treated with tofacitinib. This sequence joins TRBV29-1 and TRBJ1-1; 7 bases align to TRBD1. The CDR3 DNA is TGCAGCGGAGAGACAGGGAGGAACACTGAAGCTTTCTTT. Its translation: CSGETGRNTEAFF.